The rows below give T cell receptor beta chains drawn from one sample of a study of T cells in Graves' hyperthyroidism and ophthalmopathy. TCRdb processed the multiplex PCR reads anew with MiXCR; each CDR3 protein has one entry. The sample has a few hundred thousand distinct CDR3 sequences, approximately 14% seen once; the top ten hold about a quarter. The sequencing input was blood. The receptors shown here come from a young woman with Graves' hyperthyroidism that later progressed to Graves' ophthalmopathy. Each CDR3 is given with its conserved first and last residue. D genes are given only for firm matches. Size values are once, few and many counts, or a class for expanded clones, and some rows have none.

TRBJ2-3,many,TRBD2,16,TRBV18,CASSRTSGSAADTQYF,TGTGCCAGCTCCAGGACTAGCGGGAGTGCTGCAGATACGCAGTATTTT
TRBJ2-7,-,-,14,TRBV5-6,CASSVTVSSYEQYF,TGTGCCAGCAGCGTGACCGTCAGCTCCTACGAGCAGTACTTC
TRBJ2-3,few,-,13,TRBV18,CASSPPSSDTQYF,TGTGCCAGCTCACCACCCTCGTCAGATACGCAGTATTTT
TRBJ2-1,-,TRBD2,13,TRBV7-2,CASSVGRAEEQFF,TGTGCCAGCAGCGTCGGGAGGGCCGAGGAGCAGTTCTTC
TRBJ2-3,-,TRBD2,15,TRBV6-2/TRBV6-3,CASSLTSVHPDTQYF,TGTGCCAGCAGTCTTACTAGCGTTCATCCAGATACGCAGTATTTT
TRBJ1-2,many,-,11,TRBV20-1,CSARDPLGYTF,TGCAGTGCTAGAGATCCCCTGGGCTACACCTTC
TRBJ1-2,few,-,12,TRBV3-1,CASSQDNYGYTF,TGTGCCAGCAGCCAAGACAACTATGGCTACACCTTC
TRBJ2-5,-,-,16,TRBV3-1,CASSQVLVRVAQTQYF,TGTGCCAGCAGCCAAGTTCTGGTGAGGGTCGCGCAGACCCAGTACTTC
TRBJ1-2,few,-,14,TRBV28,CASSLGGGRDGYTF,TGTGCCAGCAGTTTGGGGGGGGGAAGGGATGGCTACACCTTC
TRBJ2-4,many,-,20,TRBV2,CASSVKAIIEAGGPKNIQYF,TGTGCCAGCAGTGTCAAGGCCATTATCGAGGCAGGGGGGCCCAAAAACATTCAGTACTTC
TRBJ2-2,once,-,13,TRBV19,CASSIGFTGGLFF,TGTGCCAGTAGTATAGGGTTCACCGGGGGGCTGTTTTTT
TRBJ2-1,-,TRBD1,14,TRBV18,CASSRNGQGSQQFF,TGTGCCAGCTCTCGAAACGGACAGGGCAGCCAGCAGTTCTTC
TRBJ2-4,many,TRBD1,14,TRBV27,CASSRTGGGNIQYF,TGTGCCAGCAGTCGGACAGGGGGTGGGAACATTCAGTACTTC
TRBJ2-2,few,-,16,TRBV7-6,CASSLSLRVGTGELFF,TGTGCCAGCAGCTTATCTCTCAGGGTTGGCACCGGGGAGCTGTTTTTT
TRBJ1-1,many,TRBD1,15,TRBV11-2,CASSAHRDRETEAFF,TGTGCCAGCAGCGCACACCGGGACAGGGAAACTGAAGCTTTCTTT
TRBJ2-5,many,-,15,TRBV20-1,CSARPKWSWGETQYF,TGCAGTGCTAGACCAAAATGGAGCTGGGGGGAGACCCAGTACTTC
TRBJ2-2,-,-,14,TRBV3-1,CASSPIYPPGELFF,TGTGCCAGCAGTCCCATCTATCCCCCCGGGGAGCTGTTTTTT
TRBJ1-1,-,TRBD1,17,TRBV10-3,CAIPPSTGPRFNTEAFF,TGTGCCATCCCTCCCTCGACAGGGCCCAGGTTCAACACTGAAGCTTTCTTT
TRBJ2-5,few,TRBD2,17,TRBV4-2,CASSPLLGSGRLETQYF,TGTGCCAGCAGCCCCCTCCTGGGTAGCGGGAGGTTGGAGACCCAGTACTTC
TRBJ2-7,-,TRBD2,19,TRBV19,CASSHLGLAGDLDSYEQYF,TGTGCCAGTAGCCACCTCGGACTAGCGGGAGACTTAGATTCCTACGAGCAGTACTTC
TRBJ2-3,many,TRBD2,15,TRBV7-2,CASSPPGLAGAEQYF,TGTGCCAGCAGCCCACCGGGACTAGCGGGAGCCGAGCAGTATTTT
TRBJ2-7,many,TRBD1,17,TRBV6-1,CASSEFPGQGLKNEQYF,TGTGCCAGCAGTGAATTTCCCGGACAGGGTTTGAAAAACGAGCAGTACTTC
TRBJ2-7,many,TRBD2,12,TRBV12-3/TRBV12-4,CASSRTSGEQYF,TGTGCCAGCAGCCGAACTAGCGGCGAGCAGTACTTC
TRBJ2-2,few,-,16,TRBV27,CASSAVPILGAGELFF,TGTGCCAGCAGTGCCGTCCCCATACTAGGGGCCGGGGAGCTGTTTTTT
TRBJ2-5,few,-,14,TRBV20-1,CSARDGGSKETQYF,TGCAGTGCTAGAGATGGGGGGTCAAAAGAGACCCAGTACTTC
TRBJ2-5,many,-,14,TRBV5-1,CASSLQGHQETQYF,TGCGCCAGCAGCCTACAGGGCCATCAAGAGACCCAGTACTTC
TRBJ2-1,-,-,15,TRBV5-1,CASSMDVGKCNEQFF,TGCGCCAGCAGCATGGACGTGGGGAAATGCAATGAGCAGTTCTTC
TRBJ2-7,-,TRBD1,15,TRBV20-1,CSASLLTGFHYEQYF,TGCAGTGCTAGCCTTTTGACAGGGTTTCACTACGAGCAGTACTTC
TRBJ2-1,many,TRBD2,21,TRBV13,CASSSAVTGLAGGTLRNEQFF,TGTGCCAGCAGCTCCGCTGTTACGGGACTAGCGGGAGGAACTTTACGGAATGAGCAGTTCTTC
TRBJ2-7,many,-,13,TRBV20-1,CSAQEVRVQEQYF,TGCAGTGCCCAAGAGGTGAGGGTTCAAGAGCAGTACTTC
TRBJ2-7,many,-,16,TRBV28,CASSLSYRGHPYEQYF,TGTGCCAGCAGTCTTTCCTACCGGGGCCATCCCTACGAGCAGTACTTC
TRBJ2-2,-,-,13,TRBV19,CASSIGPAGELFF,TGTGCCAGTAGTATTGGTCCCGCCGGGGAGCTGTTTTTT
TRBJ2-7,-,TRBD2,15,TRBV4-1,CASSQGSGRAYEQYF,TGCGCCAGCAGCCAGGGTAGCGGGAGGGCCTACGAGCAGTACTTC
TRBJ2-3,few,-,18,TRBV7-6,CASSLDSKAPTSTDTQYF,TGTGCCAGCAGCTTAGACAGTAAGGCCCCCACTAGCACAGATACGCAGTATTTT
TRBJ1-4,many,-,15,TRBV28,CASSFLTGNNEKLFF,TGTGCCAGCAGTTTCCTTACAGGGAATAATGAAAAACTGTTTTTT
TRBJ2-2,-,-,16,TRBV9,CASSSVGSDNTGELFF,TGTGCCAGCAGCTCCGTGGGTTCCGACAACACCGGGGAGCTGTTTTTT
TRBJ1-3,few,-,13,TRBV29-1,CSASAGEGNTIYF,TGCAGCGCATCGGCCGGTGAAGGAAACACCATATATTTT
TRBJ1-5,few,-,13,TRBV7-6,CASSLDLGQPQHF,TGTGCCAGCAGCTTAGATTTGGGGCAGCCCCAGCATTTT
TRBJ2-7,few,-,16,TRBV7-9,CASSALLVDEIYEQYF,TGTGCCAGCAGCGCCCTCTTGGTTGACGAAATCTACGAGCAGTACTTC
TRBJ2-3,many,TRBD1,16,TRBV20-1,CSATDRGRVSTDTQYF,TGCAGTGCAACGGACAGGGGGCGCGTAAGCACAGATACGCAGTATTTT
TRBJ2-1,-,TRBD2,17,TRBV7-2,CASSLAGGSGTYNEQFF,TGTGCCAGCAGCTTAGCGGGAGGGTCAGGGACCTACAATGAGCAGTTCTTC
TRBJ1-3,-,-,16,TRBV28,CASSLQGAYSGNTIYF,TGTGCCAGCAGTTTACAAGGGGCTTACTCTGGAAACACCATATATTTT
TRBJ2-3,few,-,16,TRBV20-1,CSASAVERAGTDTQYF,TGCAGTGCTAGCGCCGTGGAGCGGGCGGGCACAGATACGCAGTATTTT
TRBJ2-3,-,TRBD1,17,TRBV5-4,CASSQPEQGLSTDTQYF,TGTGCCAGCAGCCAACCCGAACAGGGGTTAAGCACAGATACGCAGTATTTT
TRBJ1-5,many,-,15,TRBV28,CASRRHGSGNQPQHF,TGTGCCAGCAGACGACACGGCTCGGGCAATCAGCCCCAGCATTTT
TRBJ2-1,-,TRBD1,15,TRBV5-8,CASSLGTATGDEQFF,TGTGCCAGCAGCCTCGGGACAGCTACGGGTGATGAGCAGTTCTTC
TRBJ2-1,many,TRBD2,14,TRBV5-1,CASSLAGAANEQFF,TGCGCCAGCAGCCTAGCGGGAGCTGCCAATGAGCAGTTCTTC
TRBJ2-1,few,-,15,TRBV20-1,CSARDGSSSYNEQFF,TGCAGTGCTAGAGACGGGTCAAGCTCCTACAATGAGCAGTTCTTC
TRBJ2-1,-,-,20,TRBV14,CASSQDFGAVGIHTYNEQFF,TGTGCCAGCAGCCAAGATTTCGGGGCTGTAGGCATACACACCTACAATGAGCAGTTCTTC
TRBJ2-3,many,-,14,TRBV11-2,CASSSRPGGDTQYF,TGTGCCAGCAGCTCCCGTCCCGGCGGAGATACGCAGTATTTT
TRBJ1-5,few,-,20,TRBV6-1,CASSGSRATVGRLYNQPQHF,TGTGCCAGCAGTGGATCTCGGGCCACTGTGGGCCGGTTATACAATCAGCCCCAGCATTTT
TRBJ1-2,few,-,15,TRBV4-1,CASSLSDSFNYGYTF,TGCGCCAGCAGCCTATCGGACAGTTTTAACTATGGCTACACCTTC
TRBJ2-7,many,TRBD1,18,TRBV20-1,CSAAGTGESGRFFYEQYF,TGCAGTGCGGCCGGGACAGGGGAGAGTGGGAGGTTTTTCTACGAGCAGTACTTC
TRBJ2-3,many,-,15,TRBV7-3,CASSSGVASTDTQYF,TGTGCCAGCTCTTCGGGGGTAGCTAGCACAGATACGCAGTATTTT
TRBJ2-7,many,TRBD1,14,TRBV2,CASPRTGMTYEQYF,TGTGCCAGCCCCCGGACAGGAATGACCTACGAGCAGTACTTC
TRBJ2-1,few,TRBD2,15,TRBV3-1,CASSVGTSGINEQFF,TGTGCCAGCAGCGTGGGGACTAGCGGGATAAATGAGCAGTTCTTC
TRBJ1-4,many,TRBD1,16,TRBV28,CASSTDRGQANEKLFF,TGTGCCAGCAGTACGGACAGGGGGCAGGCTAATGAAAAACTGTTTTTT